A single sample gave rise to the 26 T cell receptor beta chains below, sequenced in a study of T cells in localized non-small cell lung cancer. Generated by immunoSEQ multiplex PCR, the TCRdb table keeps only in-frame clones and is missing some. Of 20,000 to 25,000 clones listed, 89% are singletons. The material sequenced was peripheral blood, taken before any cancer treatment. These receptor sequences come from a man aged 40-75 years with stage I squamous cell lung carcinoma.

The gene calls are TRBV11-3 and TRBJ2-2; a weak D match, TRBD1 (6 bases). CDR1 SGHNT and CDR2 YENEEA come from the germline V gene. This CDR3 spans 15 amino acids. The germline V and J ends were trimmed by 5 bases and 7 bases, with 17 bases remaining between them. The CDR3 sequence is CASSHLQGDHGELFF. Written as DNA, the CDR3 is TGTGCCAGCAGCCACCTACAGGGTGATCACGGGGAGCTGTTTTTT.

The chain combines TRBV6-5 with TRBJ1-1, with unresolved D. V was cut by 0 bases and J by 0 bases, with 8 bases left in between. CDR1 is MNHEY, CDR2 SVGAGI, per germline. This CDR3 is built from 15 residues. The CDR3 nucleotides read TGTGCCAGCAGTTACTCGAGCCTAATGAACACTGAAGCTTTCTTT. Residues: CASSYSSLMNTEAFF.

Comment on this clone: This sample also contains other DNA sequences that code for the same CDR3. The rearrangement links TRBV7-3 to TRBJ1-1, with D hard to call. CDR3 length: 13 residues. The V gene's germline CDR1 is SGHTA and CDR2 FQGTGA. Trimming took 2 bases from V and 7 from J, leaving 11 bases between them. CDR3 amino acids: CASSLPGVHEAFF. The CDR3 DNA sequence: TGTGCCAGCAGCTTACCGGGAGTTCATGAAGCTTTCTTT.

The CDR3 DNA follows: TGTGCCAGCCGGATCAGGGGAGGACAGCCCCAGCATTTT. Amino acids: CASRIRGGQPQHF. The rearrangement links TRBV28 to TRBJ1-5, with D possibly being TRBD1 (6 bases). Trimming took 8 bases from V and 7 from J, leaving 15 bases between them. The CDR3 totals 13 residues. Germline lookup yields CDR1 MDHEN and CDR2 SYDVKM.

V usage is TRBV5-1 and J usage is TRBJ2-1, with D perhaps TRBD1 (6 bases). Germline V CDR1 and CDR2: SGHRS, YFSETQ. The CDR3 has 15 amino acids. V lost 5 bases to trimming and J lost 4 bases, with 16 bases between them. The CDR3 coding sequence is TGCGCCAGCAGTTTTTCGACAGGCCGATACAATGAGCAGTTCTTC. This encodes CASSFSTGRYNEQFF.

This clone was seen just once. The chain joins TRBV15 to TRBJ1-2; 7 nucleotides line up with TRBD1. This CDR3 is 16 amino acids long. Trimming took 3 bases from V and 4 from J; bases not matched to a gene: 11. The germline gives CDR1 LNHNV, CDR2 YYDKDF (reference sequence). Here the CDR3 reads CATSSGGRDSLYGYTF. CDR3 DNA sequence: TGTGCCACCAGCAGTGGGGGCCGGGACAGCCTCTATGGCTACACCTTC.

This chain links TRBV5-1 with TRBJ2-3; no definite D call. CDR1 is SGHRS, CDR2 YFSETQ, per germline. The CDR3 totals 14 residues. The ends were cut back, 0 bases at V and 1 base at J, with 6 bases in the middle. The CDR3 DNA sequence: TGCGCCAGCAGCTTGGCGAGTCGCACAGATACGCAGTATTTT. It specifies CASSLASRTDTQYF.

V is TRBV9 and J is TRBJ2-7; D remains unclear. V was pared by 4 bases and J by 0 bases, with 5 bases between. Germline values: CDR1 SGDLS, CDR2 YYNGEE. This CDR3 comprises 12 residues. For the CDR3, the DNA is TGTGCCAGCAGCTCCAGCTCCTACGAGCAGTACTTC. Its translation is CASSSSSYEQYF.

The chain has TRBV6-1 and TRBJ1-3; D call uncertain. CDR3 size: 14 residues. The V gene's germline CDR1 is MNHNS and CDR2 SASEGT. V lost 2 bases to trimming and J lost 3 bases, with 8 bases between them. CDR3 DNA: TGTGCCAGCAGTGAAACGGGTCTTGGAAACACCATATATTTT. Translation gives CASSETGLGNTIYF.

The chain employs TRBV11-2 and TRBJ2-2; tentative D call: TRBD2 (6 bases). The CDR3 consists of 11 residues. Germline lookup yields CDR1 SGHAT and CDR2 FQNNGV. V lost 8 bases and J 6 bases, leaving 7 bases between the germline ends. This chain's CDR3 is CASSGAGELFF. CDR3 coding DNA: TGTGCCAGCTCGGGGGCCGGGGAGCTGTTTTTT. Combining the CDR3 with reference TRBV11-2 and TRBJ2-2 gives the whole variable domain EAGVAQSPRYKIIEKRQSVAFWCNPISGHATLYWYQQILGQGPKLLIQFQNNGVVDDSQLPKDRFSAERLKGVDSTLKIQPAKLEDSAVYLCASSGAGELFFGEGSRLTVL.

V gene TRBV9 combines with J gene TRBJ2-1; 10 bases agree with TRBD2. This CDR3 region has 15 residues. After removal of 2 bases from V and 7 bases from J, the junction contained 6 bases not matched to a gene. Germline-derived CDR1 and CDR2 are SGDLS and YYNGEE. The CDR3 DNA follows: TGTGCCAGCAGCGTGTCTAGCGGGGGACAGAATGAGCAGTTCTTC. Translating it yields CASSVSSGGQNEQFF.

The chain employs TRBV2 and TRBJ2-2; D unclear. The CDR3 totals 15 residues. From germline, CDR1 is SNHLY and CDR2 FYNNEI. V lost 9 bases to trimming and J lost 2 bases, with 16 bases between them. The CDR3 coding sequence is TGTGCCAGGTCCGGGCCTTCAATCAACACCGGGGAGCTGTTTTTT. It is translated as CARSGPSINTGELFF.

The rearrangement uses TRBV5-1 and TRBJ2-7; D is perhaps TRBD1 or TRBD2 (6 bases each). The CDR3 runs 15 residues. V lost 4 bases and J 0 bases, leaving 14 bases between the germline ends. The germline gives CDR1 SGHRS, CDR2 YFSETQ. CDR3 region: CASSTPTGASYEQYF. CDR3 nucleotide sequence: TGCGCCAGCAGCACTCCTACGGGGGCCTCCTACGAGCAGTACTTC.

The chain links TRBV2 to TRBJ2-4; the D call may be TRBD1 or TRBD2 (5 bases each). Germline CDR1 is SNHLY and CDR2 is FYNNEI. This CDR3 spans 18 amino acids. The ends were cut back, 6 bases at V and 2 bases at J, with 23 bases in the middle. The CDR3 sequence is CASRFPGSSNGTKNIQYF. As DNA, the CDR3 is TGTGCCAGCAGGTTCCCAGGGAGTTCCAATGGCACCAAAAACATTCAGTACTTC.

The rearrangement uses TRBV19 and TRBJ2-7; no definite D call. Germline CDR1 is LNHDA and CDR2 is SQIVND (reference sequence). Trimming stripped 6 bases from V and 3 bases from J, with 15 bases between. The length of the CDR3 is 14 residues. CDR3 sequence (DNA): TGTGCCAGTAGCCCAAGTGCGCTTGGCTACGAGCAGTACTTC. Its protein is CASSPSALGYEQYF.

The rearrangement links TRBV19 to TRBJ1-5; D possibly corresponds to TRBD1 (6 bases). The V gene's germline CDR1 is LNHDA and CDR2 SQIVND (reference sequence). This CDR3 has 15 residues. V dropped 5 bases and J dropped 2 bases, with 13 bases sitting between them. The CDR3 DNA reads TGTGCCAGTAGTCAAAGGGGGAATGGCAATCAGCCCCAGCATTTT. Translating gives CASSQRGNGNQPQHF.

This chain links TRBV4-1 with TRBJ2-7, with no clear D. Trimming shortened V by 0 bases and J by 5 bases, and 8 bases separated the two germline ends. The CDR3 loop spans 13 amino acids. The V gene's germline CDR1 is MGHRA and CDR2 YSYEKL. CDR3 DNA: TGCGCCAGCAGCCAAGAACGCGTGCACGAGCAGTACTTC. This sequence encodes CASSQERVHEQYF.

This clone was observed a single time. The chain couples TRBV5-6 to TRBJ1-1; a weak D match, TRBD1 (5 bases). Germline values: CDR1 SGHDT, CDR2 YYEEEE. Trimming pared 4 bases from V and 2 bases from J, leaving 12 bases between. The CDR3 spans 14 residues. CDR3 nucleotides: TGTGCCAGCAGCCGGGGACGGCCTAACACTGAAGCTTTCTTT. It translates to CASSRGRPNTEAFF.

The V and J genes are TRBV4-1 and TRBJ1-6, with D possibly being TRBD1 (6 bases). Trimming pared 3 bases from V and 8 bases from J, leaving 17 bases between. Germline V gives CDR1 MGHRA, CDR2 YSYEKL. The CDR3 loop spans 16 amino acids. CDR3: CASSHRPTGSDSPLHF. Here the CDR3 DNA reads TGCGCCAGCAGCCACCGCCCGACAGGTTCGGATTCACCCCTCCACTTT.

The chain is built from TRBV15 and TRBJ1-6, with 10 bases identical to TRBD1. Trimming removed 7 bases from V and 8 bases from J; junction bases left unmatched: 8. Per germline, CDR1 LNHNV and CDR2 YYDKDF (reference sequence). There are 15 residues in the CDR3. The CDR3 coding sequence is TGTGCCACCACCGCCGGGACAGGGGTATATTCACCCCTCCACTTT. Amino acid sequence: CATTAGTGVYSPLHF.

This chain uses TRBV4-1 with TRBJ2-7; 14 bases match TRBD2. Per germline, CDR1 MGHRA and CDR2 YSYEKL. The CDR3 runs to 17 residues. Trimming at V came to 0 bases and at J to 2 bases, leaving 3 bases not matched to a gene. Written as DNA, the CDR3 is TGCGCCAGCAGCCAAGAGGGACTAGCGGGGGCCGCCTACGAGCAGTACTTC. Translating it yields CASSQEGLAGAAYEQYF.

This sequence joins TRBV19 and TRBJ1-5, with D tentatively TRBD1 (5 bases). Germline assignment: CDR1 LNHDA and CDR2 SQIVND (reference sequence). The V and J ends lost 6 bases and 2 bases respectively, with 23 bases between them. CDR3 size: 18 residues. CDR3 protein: CASRAPGRGISGNQPQHF. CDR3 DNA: TGTGCCAGTAGAGCTCCGGGACGGGGGATATCCGGCAATCAGCCCCAGCATTTT.

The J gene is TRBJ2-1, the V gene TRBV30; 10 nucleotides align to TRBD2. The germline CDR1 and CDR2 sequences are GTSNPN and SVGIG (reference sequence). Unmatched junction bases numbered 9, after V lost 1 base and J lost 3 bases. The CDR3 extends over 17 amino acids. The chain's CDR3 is CAWSETGLAGGYNEQFF. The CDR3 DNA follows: TGTGCCTGGAGTGAAACCGGCTTAGCGGGGGGCTACAATGAGCAGTTCTTC. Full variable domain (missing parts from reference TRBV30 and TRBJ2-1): SQTIHQWPATLVQPVGSPLSLECTVEGTSNPNLYWYRQAAGRGLQLLFYSVGIGQISSEVPQNLSASRPQDRQFILSSKKLLLSDSGFYLCAWSETGLAGGYNEQFFGPGTRLTVL.

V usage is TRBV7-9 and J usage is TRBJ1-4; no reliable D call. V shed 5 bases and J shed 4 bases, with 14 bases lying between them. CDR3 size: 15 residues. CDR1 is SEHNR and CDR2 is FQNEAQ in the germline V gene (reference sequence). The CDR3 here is CASSLPTDLNEKLFF. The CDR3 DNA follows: TGTGCCAGCAGCCTACCCACGGACCTTAATGAAAAACTGTTTTTT. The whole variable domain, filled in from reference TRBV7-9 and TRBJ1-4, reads DTGVSQNPRHKITKRGQNVTFRCDPISEHNRLYWYRQTLGQGPEFLTYFQNEAQLEKSRLLSDRFSAERPKGSFSTLEIQRTEQGDSAMYLCASSLPTDLNEKLFFGSGTQLSVL.

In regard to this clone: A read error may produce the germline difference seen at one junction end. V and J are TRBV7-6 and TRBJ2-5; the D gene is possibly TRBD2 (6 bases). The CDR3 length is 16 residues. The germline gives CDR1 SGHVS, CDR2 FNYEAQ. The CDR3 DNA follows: TGTGCCAGCAGCTTAGAAGGGGCAGGACTACAAGGGACCCAGTACTTC. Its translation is CASSLEGAGLQGTQYF.

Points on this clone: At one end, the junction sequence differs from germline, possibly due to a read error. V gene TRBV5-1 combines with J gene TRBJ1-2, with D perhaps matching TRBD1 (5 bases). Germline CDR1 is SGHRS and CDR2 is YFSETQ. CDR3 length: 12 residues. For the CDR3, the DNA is TGCGCCAGCACCTTGGGACTTCGAGGCTACACCTTC. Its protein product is CASTLGLRGYTF.